This T cell receptor beta chain was observed in a study of spatial heterogeneity in lung cancer (dated by TCRdb to between 2017 and 2020). Background for the entire study: Samples were obtained from about 69 patients with early-stage, untreated non-small cell lung cancer from the lung TRACERx cohort. Follow-up PBMC samples were sequenced whenever available, with a median time to follow-up of 2 to 3 years after resection. Beta-chain transcripts were consistently detected in greater numbers than alpha-chain transcripts, which likely reflects a higher abundance of beta-chain transcripts. In the raw uncorrected reads, each unique combination of TCR and UMI appeared more than ten times on average. In non-small cell lung cancer, the study quantitatively compared TCR alpha and beta repertoires across several tumor regions, matched nontumor lung, and blood. TCR repertoire features were related to nonsynonymous mutation counts determined by whole-exome sequencing of tumor tissue. At surgery, both alpha and beta chains were TCR-sequenced in around 240 tumor regions, approximately 64 matched nontumor lung samples and 50 to 60 PBMC samples. Points the paper makes about the study in general: Ubiquitous expanded tumor TCRs showed up in blood more often at tumor resection than at routine follow-up. Additional single-cell paired TCR alpha and beta sequencing was considered necessary to confirm, at a functional level, the hypothesis that regional TCRs recognize regional mutations. Comparisons of baseline and follow-up blood repertoires included only approximately 15 patients.

The junction shows trimming of 6 bases on V and 7 bases on J, plus 13 bases between the germline ends. CDR1 and CDR2, looked up from the germline V gene (reference sequence), are WNHNN and SYGVQD. The CDR3 runs 13 residues from the cysteine to the phenylalanine. Of the read, only the CDR3 DNA is kept; its 39 bases are in frame from base 1. Per the publication, the time point label means: blood at routine non-recurrence follow-up after resection. TCR sequencing used whole RNA extracted from tumor and nontumor lung tissue, or from cryopreserved PBMC samples, without cell sorting. A patient was chosen for TCR sequencing only when enough RNA was available from at least two tumor regions. Preparation of the library involved 5' RACE. Sequenced using a NextSeq 500. The TCR library protocol attached a unique molecular identifier to each TCR cDNA molecule to allow correction of PCR and sequencing errors. Processing in the source paper ran as follows. TCR identification, UMI-based error correction and CDR3 extraction were all carried out with Decombinator tools. Expanded TCRs were defined as those above a frequency of 2 per 1,000, corresponding to the top 1% of the tumor frequency distribution. Renyi diversity was computed with the R vegan package after each repertoire had been subsampled 100 times to 5,000 TCRs. CDR3 similarity networks were built from amino acid triplet string-kernel similarity, with CDR3s being connected when pairwise similarity was above 0.82. The public reads were reprocessed in TCRdb via fastp at Q25 and MiXCR, keeping in-frame beta chains. All rows with the same CDR3 protein become a single entry with the most common DNA and genes. TCRdb's processing, not the authors' own work, is the source of the V and J calls. The sample has around 120,000 distinct CDR3 sequences on record, 12% of them singletons. In total, the top ten clones hold 16% of the sample.

A few counts support this clonotype. What this receptor recognizes is not known. Base qualities are missing; no much larger clone stands one base away. The chain is assembled from TRBV10-1 and TRBJ1-5; TRBD1 is perhaps the D gene, given 6 matching bases. The source was PBMCs, collected at follow-up. This sequence was found in a male donor with early-stage non-small cell lung cancer. The nucleotide sequence is given as TGCGCCAGCAGCACAGGGTTTGGGCAGCCCCAGCATTTT. It translates to CASSTGFGQPQHF.